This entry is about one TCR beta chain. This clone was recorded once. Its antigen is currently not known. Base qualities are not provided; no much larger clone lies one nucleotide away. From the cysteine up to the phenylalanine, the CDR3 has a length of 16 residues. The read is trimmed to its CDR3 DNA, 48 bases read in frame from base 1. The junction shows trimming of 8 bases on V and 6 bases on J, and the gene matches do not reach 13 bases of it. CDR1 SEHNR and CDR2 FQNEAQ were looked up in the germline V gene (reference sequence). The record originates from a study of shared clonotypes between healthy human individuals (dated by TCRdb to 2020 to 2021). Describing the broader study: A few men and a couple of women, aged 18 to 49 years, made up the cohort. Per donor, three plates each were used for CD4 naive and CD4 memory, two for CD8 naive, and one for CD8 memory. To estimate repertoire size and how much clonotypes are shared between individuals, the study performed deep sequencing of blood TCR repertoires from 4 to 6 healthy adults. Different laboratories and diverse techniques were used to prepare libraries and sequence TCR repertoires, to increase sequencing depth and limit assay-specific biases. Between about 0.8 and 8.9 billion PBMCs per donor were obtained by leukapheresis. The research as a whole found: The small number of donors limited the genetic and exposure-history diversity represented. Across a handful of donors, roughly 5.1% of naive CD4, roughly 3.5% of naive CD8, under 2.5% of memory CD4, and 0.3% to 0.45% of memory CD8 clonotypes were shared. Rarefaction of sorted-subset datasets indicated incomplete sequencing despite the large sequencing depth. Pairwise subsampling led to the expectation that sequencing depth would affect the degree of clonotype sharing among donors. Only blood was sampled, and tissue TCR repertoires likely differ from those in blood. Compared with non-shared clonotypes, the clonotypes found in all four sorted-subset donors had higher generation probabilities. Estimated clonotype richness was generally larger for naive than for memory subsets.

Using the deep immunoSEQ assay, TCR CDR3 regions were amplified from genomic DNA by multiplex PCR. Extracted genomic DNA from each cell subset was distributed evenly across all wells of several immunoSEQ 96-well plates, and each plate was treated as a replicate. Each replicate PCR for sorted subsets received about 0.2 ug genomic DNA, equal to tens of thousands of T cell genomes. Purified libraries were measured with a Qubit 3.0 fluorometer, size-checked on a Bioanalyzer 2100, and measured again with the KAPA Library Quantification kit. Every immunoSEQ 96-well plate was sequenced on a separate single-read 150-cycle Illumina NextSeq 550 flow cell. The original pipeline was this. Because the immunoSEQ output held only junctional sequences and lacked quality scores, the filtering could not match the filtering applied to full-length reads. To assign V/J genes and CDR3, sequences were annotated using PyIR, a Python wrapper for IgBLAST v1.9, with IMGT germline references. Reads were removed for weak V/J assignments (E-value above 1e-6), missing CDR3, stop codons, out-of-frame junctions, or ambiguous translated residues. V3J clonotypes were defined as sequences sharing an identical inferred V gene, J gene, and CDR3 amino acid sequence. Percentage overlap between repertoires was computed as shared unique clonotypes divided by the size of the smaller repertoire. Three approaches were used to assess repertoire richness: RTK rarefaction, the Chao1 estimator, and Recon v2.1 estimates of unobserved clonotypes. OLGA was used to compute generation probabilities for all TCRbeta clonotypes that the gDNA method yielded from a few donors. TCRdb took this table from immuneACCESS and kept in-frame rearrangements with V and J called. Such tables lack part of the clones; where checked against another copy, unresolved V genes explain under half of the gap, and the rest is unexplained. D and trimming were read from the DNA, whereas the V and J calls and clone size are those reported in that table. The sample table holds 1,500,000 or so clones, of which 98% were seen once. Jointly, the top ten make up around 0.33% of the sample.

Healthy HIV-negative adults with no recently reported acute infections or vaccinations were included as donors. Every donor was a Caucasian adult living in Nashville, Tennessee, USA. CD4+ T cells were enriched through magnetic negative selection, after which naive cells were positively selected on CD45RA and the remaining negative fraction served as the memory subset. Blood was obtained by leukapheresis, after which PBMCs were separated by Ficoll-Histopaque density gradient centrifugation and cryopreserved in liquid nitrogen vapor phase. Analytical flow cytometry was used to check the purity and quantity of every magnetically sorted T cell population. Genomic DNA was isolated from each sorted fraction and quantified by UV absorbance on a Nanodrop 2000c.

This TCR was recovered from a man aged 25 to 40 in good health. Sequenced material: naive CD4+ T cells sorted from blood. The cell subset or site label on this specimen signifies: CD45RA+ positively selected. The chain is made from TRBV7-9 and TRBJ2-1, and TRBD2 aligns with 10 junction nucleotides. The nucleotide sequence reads TGTGCCAGCGTACGCGCCTCTAGCGGGAGTAGCAATGAGCAGTTCTTC. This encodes CASVRASSGSSNEQFF.